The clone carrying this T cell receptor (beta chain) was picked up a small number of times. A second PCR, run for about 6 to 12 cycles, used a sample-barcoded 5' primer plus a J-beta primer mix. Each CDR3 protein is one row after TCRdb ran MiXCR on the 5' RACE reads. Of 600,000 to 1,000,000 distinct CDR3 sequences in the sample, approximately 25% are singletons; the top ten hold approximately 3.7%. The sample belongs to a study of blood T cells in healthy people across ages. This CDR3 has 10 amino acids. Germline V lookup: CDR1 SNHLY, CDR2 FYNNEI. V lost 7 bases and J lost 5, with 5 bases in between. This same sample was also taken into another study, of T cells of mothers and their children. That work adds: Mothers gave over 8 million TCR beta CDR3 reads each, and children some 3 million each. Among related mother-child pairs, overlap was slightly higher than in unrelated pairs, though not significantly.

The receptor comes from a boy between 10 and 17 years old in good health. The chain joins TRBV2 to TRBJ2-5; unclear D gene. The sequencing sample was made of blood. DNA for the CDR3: TGTGCCAGCATGAAGGAGACCCAGTACTTC. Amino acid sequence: CASMKETQYF.